This TCR beta chain was sequenced for a study of T cells in Graves' hyperthyroidism and ophthalmopathy. CDR3 length: 14 amino acids. CDR1 is MDHEN and CDR2 is SYDVKM in the germline V gene. The ends were cut back, 5 bases at V and 2 bases at J, with 12 bases in the middle. What was amplified from RNA transcripts were TCR beta CDR3 regions. During a first-round RT-PCR of the TCR CDR3, the HTBI primer set was used. TCRdb itself ran the multiplex PCR reads through MiXCR, one entry per CDR3 protein. The table includes roughly 400,000 distinct CDR3 sequences, 20% to 25% detected once. In this sample, this clonotype turned up many times.

This TCR was sampled from a man in his fifties or sixties with Graves' hyperthyroidism. Sequenced input: blood. This sequence joins TRBV28 and TRBJ1-2; D unresolved. The CDR3 region is CASSLGLQNYGYTF. CDR3 bases: TGTGCCAGCAGTCTAGGACTTCAAAACTATGGCTACACCTTC.